This T cell receptor beta chain derives from a study of identical twins. The CDR3 sequence is 18 residues long. CDR1 and CDR2 from the germline V gene are SSHAT and FNYEAQ (reference sequence). The study's findings and limits: Weaker excess twin sharing was seen among beta out-of-frame sequences.

TCRdb fed the 5' RACE reads into MiXCR, producing one record per CDR3 protein. The repertoire holds roughly 690,000 distinct CDR3 sequences, with less than 25% as singletons. Note on this clonotype: Its specificity is unknown. Its ends do not fully match the called genes, so a read error is possible.

This sample was also put to use in a study of T cells expressing NK-cell markers. This second study notes: Sorted CD3+CD56-NKG2C+, CD3+CD56+NKG2C- and CD3+CD56+NKG2C+ T cells were the source of the TCR beta repertoires. Several experiments confined sorting to alpha-beta TCR T cells with an anti-gamma-delta TCR antibody. In several donors, dominant NKG2C+ clonotypes were about 1.0-7.5% of CD8+ T cells.

The J gene is TRBJ2-3, the V gene TRBV7-7; TRBD2 agrees at 12 bases. The TCR sequence derives from a young woman in good health. The source material was PBMCs. The CDR3 DNA is TGTGCTAGCAGCCCCGGACTAGCGGGGATAACTAGCACAGATACGCAGTATTTT. It specifies CASSPGLAGITSTDTQYF.